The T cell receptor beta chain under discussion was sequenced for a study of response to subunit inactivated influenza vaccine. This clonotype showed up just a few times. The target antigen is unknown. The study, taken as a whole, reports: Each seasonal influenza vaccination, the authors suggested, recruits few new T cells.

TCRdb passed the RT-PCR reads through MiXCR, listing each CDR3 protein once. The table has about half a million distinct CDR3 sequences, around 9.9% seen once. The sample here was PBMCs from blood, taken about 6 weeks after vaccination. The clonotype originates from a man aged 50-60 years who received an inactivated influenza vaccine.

The CDR3 DNA reads TGCGCCAGCAGCCAAGATCCGATTGTATCCAGTGAAAAACTGTTTTTT. This gives the protein CASSQDPIVSSEKLFF. The V gene is TRBV4-1, the J gene TRBJ1-4; D uncertain. Per germline, CDR1 MGHRA and CDR2 YSYEKL. The CDR3 spans 16 residues. Trimming left V 0 bases short and J 7 bases short, with 15 bases between.